This T cell receptor (beta chain) was captured by sequencing in a study of T cells in Graves' hyperthyroidism and ophthalmopathy. Amplification yielded TCR beta CDR3 regions, with RNA transcripts as the source. With the HTBI primer set, the TCR CDR3 went through a first round of RT-PCR. TCRdb analysed the multiplex PCR reads with MiXCR anew, one entry per CDR3 protein. The profile covers some 620,000 distinct CDR3 sequences, with 15% to 20% appearing a single time and around 4% taken by the ten largest. The germline CDR1 and CDR2 sequences are SGHRS and YFSETQ. Trimming took 3 bases from V and 8 from J; bases not matched to a gene: 9. This CDR3 contains 15 residues. Study results and limitations: A 13 V-J model separated ophthalmopathy from stable hyperthyroidism.

A few counts support this clonotype. The target antigen is unknown. The chain couples TRBV5-1 to TRBJ2-1; 9 bases are a match to TRBD1. The sequencing input was blood. This clonotype originated in a woman in her 30s with Graves' hyperthyroidism. The DNA for the CDR3 is TGCGCCAGCAGCTCGTCCGGGACAGGGTTTGATGAGCAGTTCTTC. Translation: CASSSSGTGFDEQFF.